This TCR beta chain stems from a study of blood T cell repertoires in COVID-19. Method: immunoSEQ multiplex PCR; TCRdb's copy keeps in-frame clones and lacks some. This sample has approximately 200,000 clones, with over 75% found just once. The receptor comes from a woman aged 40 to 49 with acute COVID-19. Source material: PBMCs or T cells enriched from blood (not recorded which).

For the CDR3, the DNA is TGTGCCAGCAGTGAGAGTCTTGCAACTAATGAAAAACTGTTTTTT. Amino acid sequence: CASSESLATNEKLFF. The V and J genes are TRBV6-1 and TRBJ1-4; D is undetermined. Germline V gene sequence: CDR1 MNHNS, CDR2 SASEGT. The CDR3 has 15 amino acids. V shed 3 bases and J shed 0 bases, with 8 bases lying between them.